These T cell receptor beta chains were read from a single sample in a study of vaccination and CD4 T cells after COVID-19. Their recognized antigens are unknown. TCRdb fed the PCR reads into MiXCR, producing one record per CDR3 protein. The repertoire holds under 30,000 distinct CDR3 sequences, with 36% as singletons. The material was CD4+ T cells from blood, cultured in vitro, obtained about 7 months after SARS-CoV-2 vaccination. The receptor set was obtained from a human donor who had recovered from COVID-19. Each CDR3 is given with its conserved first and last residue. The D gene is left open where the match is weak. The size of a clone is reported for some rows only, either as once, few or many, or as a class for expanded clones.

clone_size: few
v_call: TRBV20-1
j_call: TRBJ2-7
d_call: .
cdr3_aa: CSARDAGANYEQYF
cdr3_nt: TGCAGTGCTAGAGATGCCGGGGCCAACTACGAGCAGTACTTC

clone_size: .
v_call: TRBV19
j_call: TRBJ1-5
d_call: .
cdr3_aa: CASSYSNQPQHF
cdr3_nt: TGTGCCAGTAGTTACAGCAATCAGCCCCAGCATTTT

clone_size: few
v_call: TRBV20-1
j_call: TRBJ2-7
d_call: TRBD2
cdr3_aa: CSASPAGTSASYEQYF
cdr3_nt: TGCAGTGCTAGCCCTGCCGGGACTAGCGCTTCCTACGAGCAGTACTTC

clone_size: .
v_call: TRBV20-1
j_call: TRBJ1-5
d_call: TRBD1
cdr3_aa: CSASKGAIGQPQHF
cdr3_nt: TGCAGTGCTAGTAAGGGGGCGATCGGTCAGCCCCAGCATTTT

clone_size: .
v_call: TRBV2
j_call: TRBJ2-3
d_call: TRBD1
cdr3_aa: CASSPKDRVKDTQYF
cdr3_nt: TGTGCCAGCAGCCCCAAGGACAGGGTCAAGGATACGCAGTATTTT

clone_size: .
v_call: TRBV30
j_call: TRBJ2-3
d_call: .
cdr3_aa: CAWSKGHSTDTQYF
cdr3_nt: TGTGCCTGGAGTAAGGGACATAGCACAGATACGCAGTATTTT

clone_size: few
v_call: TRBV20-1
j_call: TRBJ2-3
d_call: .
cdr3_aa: CSALQGQSKDTQYF
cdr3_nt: TGCAGTGCCCTCCAGGGGCAGTCAAAAGATACGCAGTATTTT

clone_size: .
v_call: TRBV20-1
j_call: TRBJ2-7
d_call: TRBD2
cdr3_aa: CSASEVWREGGEQYF
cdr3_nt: TGCAGTGCTAGTGAGGTCTGGCGGGAGGGCGGAGAGCAGTACTTC

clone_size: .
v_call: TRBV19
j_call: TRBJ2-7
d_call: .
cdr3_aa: CASSIGLASSYEQYF
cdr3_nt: TGTGCCAGTAGTATCGGTCTCGCTAGCTCCTACGAGCAGTACTTC

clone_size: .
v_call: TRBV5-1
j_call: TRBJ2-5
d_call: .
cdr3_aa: CASSSGSSVGETQYF
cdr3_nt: TGCGCCAGCAGCTCCGGGAGTTCAGTTGGGGAGACCCAGTACTTC

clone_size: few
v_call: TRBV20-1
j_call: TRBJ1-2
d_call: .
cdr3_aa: CSASAGRGGYTF
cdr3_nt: TGCAGTGCTTCAGCGGGGCGGGGAGGCTACACCTTC

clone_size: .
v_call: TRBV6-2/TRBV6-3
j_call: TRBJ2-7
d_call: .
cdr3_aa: CASSDTLVSYEQYF
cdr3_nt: TGTGCCAGCAGCGATACATTAGTCTCCTACGAGCAGTACTTC

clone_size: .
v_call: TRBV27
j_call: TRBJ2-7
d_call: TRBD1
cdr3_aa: CASRRTGSSYEQYF
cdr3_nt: TGTGCCAGCAGACGGACAGGGAGCTCCTACGAGCAGTACTTC

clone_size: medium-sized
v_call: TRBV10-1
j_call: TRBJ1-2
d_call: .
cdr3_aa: CASSDGDGYGYTF
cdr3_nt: TGCGCCAGCAGTGACGGGGACGGCTATGGCTACACCTTC

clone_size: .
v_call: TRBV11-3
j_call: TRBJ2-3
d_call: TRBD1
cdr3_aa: CASSATGTRTDTQYF
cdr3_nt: TGTGCCAGCAGCGCGACAGGGACCCGGACAGATACGCAGTATTTT

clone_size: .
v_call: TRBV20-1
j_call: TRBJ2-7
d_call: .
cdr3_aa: CSARVPVKFSYEQYF
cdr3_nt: TGCAGTGCTAGAGTCCCAGTCAAATTCTCCTACGAGCAGTACTTC

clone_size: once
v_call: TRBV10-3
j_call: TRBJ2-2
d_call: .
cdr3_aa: CAGSGVAYAGELFF
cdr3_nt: TGTGCCGGCTCGGGAGTGGCCTACGCCGGGGAGCTGTTTTTT

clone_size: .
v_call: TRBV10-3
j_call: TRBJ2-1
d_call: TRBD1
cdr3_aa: CATIRGTGGLNEQFF
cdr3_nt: TGTGCCACCATCCGAGGGACAGGGGGCTTGAATGAGCAGTTCTTC

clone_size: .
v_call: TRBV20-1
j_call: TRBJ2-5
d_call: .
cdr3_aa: CSAAWEQETQYF
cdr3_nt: TGCAGTGCCGCCTGGGAGCAAGAGACCCAGTACTTC

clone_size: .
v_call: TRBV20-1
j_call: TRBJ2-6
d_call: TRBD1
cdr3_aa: CSARGRTGVSGANVLTF
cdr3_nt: TGCAGTGCTAGAGGCAGGACAGGGGTCTCGGGGGCCAACGTCCTGACTTTC

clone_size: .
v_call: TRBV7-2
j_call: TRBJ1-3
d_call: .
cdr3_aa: CASSLMGSSGNTIYF
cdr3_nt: TGTGCCAGCAGCTTAATGGGATCCTCTGGAAACACCATATATTTT

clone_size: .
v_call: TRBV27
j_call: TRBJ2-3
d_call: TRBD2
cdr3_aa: CAGSPGGSGKDTQYF
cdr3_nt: TGTGCCGGCAGTCCCGGGGGTAGCGGGAAGGATACGCAGTATTTT

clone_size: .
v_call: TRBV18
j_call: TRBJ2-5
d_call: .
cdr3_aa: CASSPGTPQKTQYF
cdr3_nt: TGTGCCAGCTCGCCCGGGACACCACAAAAGACCCAGTACTTC

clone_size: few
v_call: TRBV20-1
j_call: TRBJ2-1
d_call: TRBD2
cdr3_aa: CRFGSGRAYNEQFF
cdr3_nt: TGCAGATTTGGAAGCGGGAGGGCCTACAATGAGCAGTTCTTC

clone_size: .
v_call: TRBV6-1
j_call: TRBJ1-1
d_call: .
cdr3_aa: CASSVGGTEAFF
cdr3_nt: TGTGCCAGCAGTGTGGGGGGGACTGAAGCTTTCTTT

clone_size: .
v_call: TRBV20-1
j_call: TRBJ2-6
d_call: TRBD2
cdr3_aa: CSARDSWTSVGGANVLTF
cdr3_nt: TGCAGTGCTAGAGATTCTTGGACTAGCGTGGGTGGGGCCAACGTCCTGACTTTC

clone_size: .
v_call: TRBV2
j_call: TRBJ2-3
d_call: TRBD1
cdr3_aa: CASTVTGSPDTQYF
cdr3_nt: TGTGCCAGCACTGTGACAGGGTCTCCAGATACGCAGTATTTT

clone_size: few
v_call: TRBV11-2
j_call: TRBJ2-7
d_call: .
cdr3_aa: CASSPLWVHEQYF
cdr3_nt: TGTGCCAGCAGCCCCCTCTGGGTTCACGAGCAGTACTTC

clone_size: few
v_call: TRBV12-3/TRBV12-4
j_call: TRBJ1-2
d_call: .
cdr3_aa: CASSPDRLWGYTF
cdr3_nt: TGTGCCAGCAGTCCCGACAGGCTCTGGGGCTACACCTTC

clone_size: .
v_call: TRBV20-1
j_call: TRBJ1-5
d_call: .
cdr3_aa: CSARVVRAGALGQPQHF
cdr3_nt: TGCAGTGCTAGAGTGGTGAGAGCAGGGGCGCTTGGTCAGCCCCAGCATTTT

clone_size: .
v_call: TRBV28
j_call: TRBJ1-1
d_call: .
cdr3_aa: CASSPGSTNTEAFF
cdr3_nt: TGTGCCAGCAGCCCTGGAAGTACTAACACTGAAGCTTTCTTT

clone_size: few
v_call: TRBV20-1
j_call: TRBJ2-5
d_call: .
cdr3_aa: CSARDHKGKQETQYF
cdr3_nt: TGCAGTGCTAGAGATCACAAGGGGAAACAAGAGACCCAGTACTTC

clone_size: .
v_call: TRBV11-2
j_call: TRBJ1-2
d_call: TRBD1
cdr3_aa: CASSAIDYRGGDGYTF
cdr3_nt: TGTGCCAGCAGCGCGATTGACTACAGGGGCGGGGATGGCTACACCTTC

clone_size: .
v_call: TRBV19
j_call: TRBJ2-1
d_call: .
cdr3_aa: CASSTSVRGNEQFF
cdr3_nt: TGTGCCAGTAGTACTTCCGTTCGGGGCAATGAGCAGTTCTTC

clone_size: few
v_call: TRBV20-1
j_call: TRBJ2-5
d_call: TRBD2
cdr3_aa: CSARDAAGAETQYF
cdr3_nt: TGCAGTGCTAGAGACGCAGCGGGAGCGGAGACCCAGTACTTC

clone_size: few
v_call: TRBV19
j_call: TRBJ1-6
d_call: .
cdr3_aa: CASSIGTNNSPLHF
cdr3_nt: TGTGCCAGTAGTATCGGGACAAATAATTCACCCCTCCACTTT

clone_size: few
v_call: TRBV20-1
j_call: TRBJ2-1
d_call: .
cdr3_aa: CSALSQGSDLYNEQFF
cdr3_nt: TGCAGTGCCCTTTCCCAGGGGTCTGACCTCTACAATGAGCAGTTCTTC

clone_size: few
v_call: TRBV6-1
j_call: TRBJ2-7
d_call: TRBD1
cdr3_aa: CASSRQGIDSYEQYF
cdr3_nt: TGTGCCAGCAGTCGACAGGGTATCGACTCCTACGAGCAGTACTTC

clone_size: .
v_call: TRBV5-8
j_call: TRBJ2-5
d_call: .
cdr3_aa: CASSLGVSKETQYF
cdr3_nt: TGTGCCAGCAGCTTGGGAGTCAGTAAAGAGACCCAGTACTTC

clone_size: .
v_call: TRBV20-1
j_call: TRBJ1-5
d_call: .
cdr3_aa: CSASPSNSNQPQHF
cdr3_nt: TGCAGTGCTAGCCCCAGCAATAGCAATCAGCCCCAGCATTTT

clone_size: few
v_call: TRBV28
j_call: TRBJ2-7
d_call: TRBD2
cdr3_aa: CASSSGLAGAYEQYF
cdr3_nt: TGTGCCAGCAGTTCAGGACTAGCGGGAGCCTACGAGCAGTACTTC

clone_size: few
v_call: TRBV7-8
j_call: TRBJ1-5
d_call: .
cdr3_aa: CASSSGRAGLSNQPQHF
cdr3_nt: TGTGCCAGCAGCTCTGGGCGGGCAGGGCTGAGCAATCAGCCCCAGCATTTT